The entry that follows covers one T cell receptor beta chain sequence. This table comes from immunoSEQ multiplex PCR, and its TCRdb copy is limited to in-frame clones, with some not included. This table has 95,000 to 110,000 clones, 80% to 90% appearing once. Germline V lookup: CDR1 MNHEY, CDR2 SMNVEV (reference sequence). This CDR3 comprises 16 residues. The V and J ends lost 5 bases and 3 bases, in that order; junction bases with no gene match: 9. This sample was taken from a study of blood T cell repertoires in COVID-19. About the research overall: The study drew acute and convalescent COVID-19 samples from the United States, Italy and Spain. Sources were T cells, B-cell-depleted T cells, or PBMCs; the material itself was cDNA or gDNA.

The sequence was collected from a man over 45 with acute or convalescent COVID-19. Sequenced: peripheral blood. The chain joins TRBV27 to TRBJ2-2, with 7 bases identical to TRBD2. The CDR3 region is CASSPRGSKDTGELFF. The CDR3 DNA is TGTGCCAGCAGTCCCCGCGGGAGTAAGGACACCGGGGAGCTGTTTTTT.